The clone carrying this T cell receptor beta chain was recorded at least ten times. Its antigen is not known. Each ophthalmopathy patient scored at least 3 on the Clinical Activity Score and at least 4 on NOSPECS grade, with duration under 3 months. Clinicians diagnosed patients from clinical symptoms, serum thyroxine and TRAb, thyroid ultrasound and orbital computed tomography. The sample is drawn from a study of T cells in Graves' hyperthyroidism and ophthalmopathy. Study overall: Peripheral blood was collected at initial diagnosis, before any treatment.

Study-wide results and limits: Most clonotypes expanded in thyroid above 0.001 were likewise present in blood.

Template material for amplifying TCR beta CDR3 regions consisted of RNA transcripts. The TCR CDR3 was amplified in a first-round RT-PCR using the HTBI primer set. One entry per CDR3 protein results from TCRdb running MiXCR on the multiplex PCR reads. The sample lists around 500,000 distinct CDR3 sequences, 15% to 20% occurring once. Per the germline V gene, CDR1 is DFQATT and CDR2 is SNEGSKA (reference sequence). Losses at the gene ends were 3 bases for V and 8 bases for J; bases not matched to a gene: 17. This CDR3 is built from 18 residues. This sequence was found in a woman aged 25 to 39 with Graves' ophthalmopathy. Sequencing was carried out using blood. The chain links TRBV20-1 to TRBJ2-1; 12 nucleotides agree with TRBD2. In nucleotides, the CDR3 is TGCAGTGCTAGGGGAGGGCTAGCGGGAGGGTCTTTCCGGGATGAGCAGTTCTTC. Residues: CSARGGLAGGSFRDEQFF.